This TCR beta chain is from a study of T cell responses to AZD1222 COVID-19 vaccine (dated by TCRdb to 2020 to 2023). Concerning the study at large: A total of more than 230 trial participants underwent TCR sequencing, of whom roughly 210 had received two doses of AZD1222 and around 25 had received two doses of the MenACWY control vaccine. Trial participants were enrolled by age into 18-55, 56-69 and 70-plus year subgroups, with around 150, 28 and 57 TCR-sequenced participants respectively.

The CDR3 regions of human TCRbeta chains were analyzed by immunosequencing. The study's processing was this. TCRs in the repertoires were compared against a reference library of SARS-CoV-2-specific TCRs that had been generated with the MIRA antigen-specificity platform. Breadth meant the fraction of unique TCRs that were SARS-CoV-2-associated, whereas depth meant the fraction of total T cells that were SARS-CoV-2-associated. Using the MIRA data, each spike-specific TCR was mapped to the spike region that the TCR reacts to and placed in a CD4 or CD8 class. Log10-transformed breadth and depth values were compared by one-way ANOVA with Sidak's multiple comparisons tests. Here the immuneACCESS table is served through TCRdb, limited to in-frame sequences with V and J called. Missing clones are a known gap in these copies; in checked studies unresolved V genes cover under half, and the rest lacks a known reason. V and J calls and clone size are copied from that table; D and trimming were computed from the DNA. For this sample the table gives tens of thousands of clones, of which under 95% were detected only once. The ten most abundant clones make up roughly 5.6% of the sample.

Including the terminal cysteine and phenylalanine, the CDR3 comprises 13 residues. Only the CDR3 region is kept as DNA, spanning 39 bases read in frame from base 1. The germline V gene supplies CDR1 SGHDT and CDR2 YYEEEE. After removal of 4 bases from V and 4 bases from J, the junction retains 4 bases not matched to a gene. A word on this clone: It has no known antigen specificity. The record has no base qualities; no much larger clone is one base away.

Taken with the paper, the label for time point translates to: baseline before first vaccination. The meaning of the sample's treatment or condition label: meningococcal conjugate vaccine given as trial control. Vaccinee samples were obtained from the UK trials COV001 and COV002, which included a single-blind randomized controlled phase 2/3 trial of AZD1222 (ChAdOx1 nCoV-19) in healthy adults. For TCRbeta chain sequencing, PBMC samples were collected from trial participants at day 0 and at day 28 after the second dose. The full study reports these points: Reportedly, close to half of the unique spike-specific TCRs recognized epitopes lying outside the regions that are mutated in the B.1.351 and B.1.1.7 variants. The vaccine-associated CD4 TCRs covered the entire spike protein, and the dominant responses fell in regions 160-218 and 743-854. The 56-69-year group was small, and its depth increase did not reach significance, likely because of low power. Conclusions about previously exposed vaccinees were limited because only five to seven AZD1222 recipients were SARS-CoV-2 seropositive at baseline. Most participants were white British and females outnumbered males, and the authors suggested that clonal diversity may have been underestimated. After two AZD1222 doses, both the breadth and the depth of spike-specific TCRs were significantly higher than at day 0 and than in MenACWY recipients. Because no samples from the day 14 peak response were available, repertoires could be characterized only after the peak T cell response.

This specimen was peripheral blood, taken on day 0 of MenACWY control vaccination. The V and J genes are TRBV5-6 and TRBJ1-2; 7 central nucleotides agree with TRBD1. The sequence was collected from an adult in good health. The CDR3 reads as follows: CASSRDRTYGYTF. Read as DNA, the sequence is TGTGCCAGCAGCCGGGACAGAACCTATGGCTACACCTTC.